This T cell receptor (beta chain) was obtained from a study of cytomegalovirus exposure and HLA in healthy donors. Study conclusions and caveats: Researchers reported in a later analysis that common viral pathogens appeared linked to several top clusters. The study listed roughly 160 cytomegalovirus-associated TCR beta chains.

A word on this clone: Its target is not known.

The V gene lost 10 bases and the J gene lost 5 bases, with 17 bases spanning the gap. The CDR3 loop spans 13 amino acids. Looked up from germline, CDR1 is MNHEY and CDR2 is SMNVEV (reference sequence). Healthy individuals who donated bone marrow served as the donors. PCR amplification relied on 60 Vbeta primers (plus 13 Jbeta primers). TCRdb's table, derived via immunoSEQ multiplex PCR, lists solely in-frame clones and lacks some. The table lists roughly 54,000 clones. The chain employs TRBV27 and TRBJ1-2, with D tentatively TRBD1 (6 bases). Sequenced input: PBMCs. The TCR sequence derives from a woman in her 30s in good health and CMV-seropositive. This chain's CDR3 is CATSTGSGYGYTF. CDR3 sequence (DNA): TGTGCCACCAGCACAGGGAGTGGATATGGCTACACCTTC.